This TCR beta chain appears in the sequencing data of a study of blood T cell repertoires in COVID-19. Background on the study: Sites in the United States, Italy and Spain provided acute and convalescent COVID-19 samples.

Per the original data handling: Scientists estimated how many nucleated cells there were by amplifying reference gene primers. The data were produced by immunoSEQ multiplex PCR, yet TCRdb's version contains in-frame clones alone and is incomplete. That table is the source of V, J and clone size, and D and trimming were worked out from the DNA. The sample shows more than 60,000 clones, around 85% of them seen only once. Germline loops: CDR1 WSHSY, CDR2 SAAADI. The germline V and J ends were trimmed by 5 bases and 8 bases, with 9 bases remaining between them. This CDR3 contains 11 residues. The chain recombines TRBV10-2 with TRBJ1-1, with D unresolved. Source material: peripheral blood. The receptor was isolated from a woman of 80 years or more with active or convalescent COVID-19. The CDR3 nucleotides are TGCGCCAGCAGTCGGACTGGGGAAGCTTTCTTT. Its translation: CASSRTGEAFF.